This T cell receptor beta chain was recorded in a study of T-cell memory formation after mild COVID-19. This clonotype has a handful of counts. TCRdb recomputed calls from the 5' RACE reads with MiXCR, one row per CDR3 protein. Among about 400,000 distinct CDR3 sequences, around 14% were seen once, and the ten largest hold 22%. V lost 6 bases and J lost 3; bases outside the gene matches: 3. The germline gives CDR1 SGHRS, CDR2 YFSETQ. The CDR3 consists of 14 residues. This clonotype was obtained from a man aged 18-30 years who had mild COVID-19 (a few samples of this study predate the infection). Cell type and time point are not known. The rearrangement uses TRBV5-1 and TRBJ2-7, with 13 positions matching TRBD2. The specimen sequenced was PBMCs or a T cell subset sorted from them (not recorded which). CDR3 sequence: CASTWTSGGYEQYF. CDR3 DNA sequence: TGCGCCAGCACATGGACTAGCGGGGGCTACGAGCAGTACTTC.